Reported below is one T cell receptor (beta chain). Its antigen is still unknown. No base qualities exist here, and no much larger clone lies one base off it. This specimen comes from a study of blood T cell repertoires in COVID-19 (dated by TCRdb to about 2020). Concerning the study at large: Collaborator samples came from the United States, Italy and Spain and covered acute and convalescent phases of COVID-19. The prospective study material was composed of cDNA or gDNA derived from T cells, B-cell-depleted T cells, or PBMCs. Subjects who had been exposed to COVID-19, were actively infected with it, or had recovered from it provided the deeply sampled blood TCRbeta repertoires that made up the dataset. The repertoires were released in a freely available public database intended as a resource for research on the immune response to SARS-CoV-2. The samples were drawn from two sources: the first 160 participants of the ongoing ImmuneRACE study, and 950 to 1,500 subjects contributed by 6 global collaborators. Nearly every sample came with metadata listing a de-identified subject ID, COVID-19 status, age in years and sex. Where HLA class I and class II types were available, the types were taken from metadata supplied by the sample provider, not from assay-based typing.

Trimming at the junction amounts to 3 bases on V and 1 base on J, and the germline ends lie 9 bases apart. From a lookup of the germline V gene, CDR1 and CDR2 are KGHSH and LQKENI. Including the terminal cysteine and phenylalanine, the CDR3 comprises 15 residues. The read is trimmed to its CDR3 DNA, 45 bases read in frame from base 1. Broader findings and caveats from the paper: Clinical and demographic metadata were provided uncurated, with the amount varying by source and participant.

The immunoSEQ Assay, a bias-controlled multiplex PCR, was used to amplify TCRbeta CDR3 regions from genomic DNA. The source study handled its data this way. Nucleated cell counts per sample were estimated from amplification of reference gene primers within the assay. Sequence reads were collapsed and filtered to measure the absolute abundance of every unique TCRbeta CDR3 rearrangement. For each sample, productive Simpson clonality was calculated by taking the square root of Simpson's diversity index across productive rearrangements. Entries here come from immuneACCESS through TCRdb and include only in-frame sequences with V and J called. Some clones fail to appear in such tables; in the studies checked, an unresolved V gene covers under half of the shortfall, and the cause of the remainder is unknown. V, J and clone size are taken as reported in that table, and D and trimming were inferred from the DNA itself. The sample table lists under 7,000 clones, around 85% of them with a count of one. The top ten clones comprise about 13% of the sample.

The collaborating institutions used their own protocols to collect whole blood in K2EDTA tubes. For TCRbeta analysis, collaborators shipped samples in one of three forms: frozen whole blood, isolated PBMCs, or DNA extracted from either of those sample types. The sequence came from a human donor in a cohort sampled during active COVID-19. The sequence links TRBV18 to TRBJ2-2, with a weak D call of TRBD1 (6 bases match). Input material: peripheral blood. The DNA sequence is TGTGCCAGCTCACCTGACAGGAAGAACACCGGGGAGCTGTTTTTT. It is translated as CASSPDRKNTGELFF.